This TCR beta chain emerged from a study of cytomegalovirus exposure and HLA in healthy donors. Turning to this clone: Its specificity is unknown.

PCR involved 60 Vbeta and 13 Jbeta primers. This table comes from immunoSEQ multiplex PCR, and its TCRdb copy is limited to in-frame clones, with some not included. The table has around 190,000 clones, more than 75% seen once. Study-wide results and limits: There was a cluster of highly shared sequence variants that was likely a sequencing artifact. Later analysis showed TCR association rates varying by HLA locus, highest for DRB1 and lowest for HLA-C.

The receptor was derived from a woman aged 45-59 years in good health and CMV-seronegative. Sequenced: PBMCs.

Here the CDR3 DNA reads TGTGCCAGCAGTTCTACTACTACAGGGGGAGCCACCCAGTACTTC. Protein: CASSSTTTGGATQYF. The gene calls are TRBV7-6 and TRBJ2-5; 8 bases map to TRBD1. From germline, CDR1 is SGHVS and CDR2 FNYEAQ. The junction had 14 bases not matched to a gene; V was cut back by 6 bases and J by 8 bases. The CDR3 covers 15 residues.